This TCR beta chain is drawn from a study of blood T cells in healthy people across ages. Study-wide points: Long-lived donors exceeded aged donors in naive CD4+ cells and diversity.

A remark on this clonotype: The antigen is unknown.

The sample providers were healthy Caucasian people from Russia, aged roughly 6 to 100. V shed 4 bases and J shed 6 bases, with 16 bases lying between them. This CDR3 contains 15 residues. Germline V gene lookup returns CDR1 MNHEY and CDR2 SVGEGT. Together with a sample-barcoded 5' primer, a J-beta primer mix was included in a second PCR lasting roughly 6 to 12 cycles. TCRdb reprocessed the 5' RACE reads via MiXCR and lists one record per CDR3 protein. The sample lists fewer than 2,000,000 distinct CDR3 sequences, roughly 43% occurring once. Sample: blood. This receptor was obtained from a human donor in good health. The chain carries TRBV6-2 or TRBV6-3 and TRBJ2-4, with D perhaps given as TRBD1 or TRBD2 (5 bases each). CDR3 amino acids: CASSCEGRGRNIQYF. In DNA, the CDR3 is TGTGCCAGCAGTTGCGAGGGTAGGGGTAGAAACATTCAGTACTTC.